A single sample gave rise to the 20 T cell receptor beta chains below, sequenced in a study of blood T cell repertoires in COVID-19. Repertoires were generated with immunoSEQ multiplex PCR, while TCRdb's copy carries only in-frame clones and drops some. Seen here are approximately 270,000 clones, around 90% observed once, and the top ten hold over 1.2%. Sequenced input: peripheral blood. These receptors all stem from a man older than 75 with acute or convalescent COVID-19.

This sequence joins TRBV2 and TRBJ1-6, with TRBD1 identical over 10 bases. The germline gives CDR1 SNHLY, CDR2 FYNNEI. The V gene end was trimmed by 4 bases and the J gene end by 10 bases; junction bases not matched to a gene: 7. The CDR3 loop spans 15 amino acids. The CDR3 loop is CASSVSGQGVSPLHF. In nucleotides, the CDR3 is TGTGCCAGCAGTGTTTCTGGACAGGGGGTATCACCCCTCCACTTT.

The J gene is TRBJ1-5, the V gene TRBV5-5; D gene uncertain. The CDR3 is made up of 16 amino acids. CDR1 SGHKS and CDR2 YYEKEE come from the germline V gene (reference sequence). V lost 0 bases, J lost 4 bases, and 14 bases lay in between. The CDR3 spells CASSLVAGRLNQPQHF. CDR3 DNA sequence: TGTGCCAGCAGCTTGGTGGCAGGTAGGCTTAATCAGCCCCAGCATTTT.

The chain recombines TRBV28 with TRBJ2-3; D remains unclear. V lost 7 bases to trimming and J lost 6 bases, with 17 bases between them. CDR3 length: 14 residues. From germline, CDR1 is MDHEN and CDR2 SYDVKM. DNA of the CDR3: TGTGCCAGCACCGCAAGAACCCACATGGATACGCAGTATTTT. Its translation: CASTARTHMDTQYF. The full variable domain, with the rest looked up from reference TRBV28 and TRBJ2-3, is DVKVTQSSRYLVKRTGEKVFLECVQDMDHENMFWYRQDPGLGLRLIYFSYDVKMKEKGDIPEGYSVSREKKERFSLILESASTNQTSMYLCASTARTHMDTQYFGPGTRLTVL.

The CDR3 sequence is CASSLRGTDEQFF. The CDR3 DNA follows: TGTGCCAGCAGCTTGCGAGGTACGGATGAGCAGTTCTTC. The chain employs TRBV5-6 and TRBJ2-1; D is uncertain. CDR3 length equals 13 residues. V shed 1 base and J shed 8 bases, with 10 bases lying between them. Germline loops: CDR1 SGHDT, CDR2 YYEEEE.

The chain couples TRBV9 to TRBJ2-7; TRBD1 aligns across 8 bases. The CDR3 has 15 amino acids. The ends lost 4 bases at V and 6 bases at J; junction bases unmatched: 12. The germline V gene encodes CDR1 SGDLS and CDR2 YYNGEE. The CDR3 loop reads CASSPGTGPTSEQYF. Written as DNA, the CDR3 is TGTGCCAGCAGCCCCGGGACAGGACCCACCTCCGAGCAGTACTTC.

The rearrangement links TRBV19 to TRBJ2-2; D is ambiguous. Germline V CDR1 and CDR2: LNHDA, SQIVND (reference sequence). This CDR3 has 14 residues. Trimming took off 1 base at V and 5 bases at J, with 8 bases between the two ends. CDR3 loop: CASSIVLSTGELFF. In DNA, the CDR3 is TGTGCCAGTAGTATAGTCCTGTCTACCGGGGAGCTGTTTTTT.

The V gene is TRBV10-3, the J gene TRBJ2-1, with 10 nucleotides matching TRBD2. This CDR3 spans 14 amino acids. The V segment lost 7 bases and the J segment 2 bases; nucleotides outside the gene matches: 2. CDR1 is ENHRY, CDR2 SYGVKD, per germline. CDR3 protein: CAIKLAGAYNEQFF. The CDR3 DNA is TGTGCCATCAAGCTAGCGGGGGCCTACAATGAGCAGTTCTTC.

The chain couples TRBV4-1 to TRBJ2-5, with a weak D call TRBD1 (5 bases). CDR3 length: 14 residues. Germline CDR1 MGHRA, CDR2 YSYEKL. V was shortened by 2 bases and J by 5 bases, with 12 bases between the two germline ends. The CDR3 DNA follows: TGCGCCAGCAGCCAACCCTCCAAGGGGGAGACCCAGTACTTC. Translating it yields CASSQPSKGETQYF.

This chain uses TRBV28 with TRBJ2-3; the D is unclear. With 3 bases removed from V and 6 bases from J, the gap between germline ends came to 16 bases. This CDR3 has 15 residues. Per germline, CDR1 MDHEN and CDR2 SYDVKM. The CDR3 is CASSFTFGSADTQYF. In DNA, the CDR3 is TGTGCCAGCAGTTTTACGTTCGGTTCCGCCGATACGCAGTATTTT. Using reference TRBV28 and TRBJ2-3 for the parts outside the CDR3, the full variable domain is DVKVTQSSRYLVKRTGEKVFLECVQDMDHENMFWYRQDPGLGLRLIYFSYDVKMKEKGDIPEGYSVSREKKERFSLILESASTNQTSMYLCASSFTFGSADTQYFGPGTRLTVL.

This chain uses TRBV6-5 with TRBJ1-5; the D gene is possibly TRBD1 (6 bases). Trimming left V 6 bases short and J 4 bases short, with 13 bases between. Germline CDR1 is MNHEY and CDR2 is SVGAGI. This CDR3 has 14 residues. Here the CDR3 DNA reads TGTGCCAGCAGCGCTCAGGGGTGGAATCAGCCCCAGCATTTT. As protein: CASSAQGWNQPQHF.

This chain links TRBV6-2 or TRBV6-3 with TRBJ2-1, with D possibly being TRBD2 (5 bases). Germline CDR1 and CDR2: MNHEY and SVGEGT. Trimming cost V 5 bases and J 5 bases, with 10 bases left between them. The CDR3 is made up of 13 amino acids. DNA for the CDR3: TGTGCCAGCAGTACACTAGAGCACAATGAGCAGTTCTTC. Translating it yields CASSTLEHNEQFF.

This chain uses TRBV10-3 with TRBJ1-6; 7 positions match TRBD1. The CDR3 consists of 12 residues. Germline V CDR1 and CDR2: ENHRY, SYGVKD. The CDR3 is CAIRGPNSPLHF. The CDR3 nucleotides are TGTGCTATTAGGGGGCCCAATTCACCCCTCCACTTT.

V usage is TRBV6-5 and J usage is TRBJ2-7; 10 nucleotides align to TRBD1. V gave up 0 bases and J gave up 4 bases; unmatched junction bases: 6. Germline values: CDR1 MNHEY, CDR2 SVGAGI. The CDR3 has 16 residues. The DNA for the CDR3 is TGTGCCAGCAGTTACTCAGGACAGGGGGGGGTTTACGAGCAGTACTTC. As protein: CASSYSGQGGVYEQYF.

This clone came up once. The rearrangement joins TRBV14 to TRBJ2-4, with 10 nucleotides matching TRBD1. The CDR3 contains 14 residues. CDR1 and CDR2 from the germline V gene are SGHDN and FVKESK. V shed 1 base, J shed 8 bases, and the junction held 2 bases outside the gene matches. CDR3 region: CASSQGTGGYIQYF. As DNA, the CDR3 is TGTGCCAGCAGCCAAGGGACAGGGGGATACATTCAGTACTTC.

The gene calls are TRBV7-7 and TRBJ2-5; 13 positions agree with TRBD2. This CDR3 has 17 residues. Germline CDR1 SSHAT, CDR2 FNYEAQ (reference sequence). Trimming at V came to 0 bases and at J to 4 bases, leaving 5 bases not matched to a gene. The CDR3 is CASSLALAGGQPETQYF. The CDR3 coding sequence is TGTGCCAGCAGCTTAGCACTAGCGGGGGGGCAGCCAGAGACCCAGTACTTC.

The chain has TRBV28 and TRBJ2-7; 8 nucleotides agree with TRBD2. Trimming at V came to 3 bases and at J to 0 bases, leaving 4 bases not matched to a gene. This CDR3 region has 15 residues. Germline CDR1 and CDR2: MDHEN and SYDVKM. This CDR3 is CASSLAGGPSYEQYF. In DNA form, the CDR3 reads TGTGCCAGCAGTTTGGCGGGAGGTCCCTCCTACGAGCAGTACTTC.

The CDR3 DNA reads as TGTGCCAGCAGCCAAGACCGCACGGTCGAGCAGTACTTC. Protein sequence: CASSQDRTVEQYF. The V and J genes are TRBV14 and TRBJ2-7; D is unclear. From germline, CDR1 is SGHDN and CDR2 FVKESK. This CDR3 contains 13 residues. Trimming removed 0 bases from V and 6 bases from J, with 9 bases in between.

This chain connects TRBV4-3 to TRBJ2-1; D perhaps matches TRBD2 (6 bases). CDR1 is LGHNA and CDR2 is YSLEER in the germline V gene. The length of the CDR3 is 14 residues. The V gene lost 6 bases and the J gene lost 2 bases, with 11 bases spanning the gap. The CDR3 loop reads CASSLGGPYNEQFF. The CDR3 nucleotides are TGCGCCAGCAGTCTGGGGGGTCCCTACAATGAGCAGTTCTTC.

This sequence joins TRBV13 and TRBJ1-1; TRBD1 agrees at 8 bases. The V gene end was trimmed by 0 bases and the J gene end by 7 bases; junction bases not matched to a gene: 4. The CDR3 totals 14 residues. CDR1 is PRHDT and CDR2 is FYEKMQ in the germline V gene (reference sequence). In DNA, the CDR3 is TGTGCCAGCAGCTTAGGAAGACAGGGGCTTGAAGCTTTCTTT. Protein: CASSLGRQGLEAFF.

The rearrangement uses TRBV5-1 and TRBJ1-4; TRBD1 agrees at 7 bases. J lost 1 base, V lost 4 bases, and 7 bases had no gene match. The germline V gene encodes CDR1 SGHRS and CDR2 YFSETQ. The CDR3 spans 16 residues. The CDR3 region has the DNA TGCGCCAGCAGCGCCGACAGGGCTGGAACTAATGAAAAACTGTTTTTT. Translated, it gives CASSADRAGTNEKLFF.